These 27 T cell receptor beta chains were sequenced from one sample in a study of blood T cell repertoires in COVID-19. The table came from immunoSEQ multiplex PCR; TCRdb's copy has only in-frame clones and leaves some out. This sample yields about 130,000 clones, of which 79% are seen a single time; 37% belongs to the top ten. The sample taken for sequencing was peripheral blood. These receptors all stem from a man aged 40-50 years with active or convalescent COVID-19.

The V and J genes are TRBV7-6 and TRBJ2-7; D gene ambiguous. Germline lookup yields CDR1 SGHVS and CDR2 FNYEAQ. The CDR3 length is 15 residues. Trimming stripped 4 bases from V and 1 base from J, with 14 bases between. CDR3: CASSSLIDFSYEQYF. The CDR3 DNA is TGTGCCAGCAGCTCCCTCATTGACTTTTCCTACGAGCAGTACTTC.

The chain recombines TRBV28 with TRBJ2-3; 7 bases map to TRBD1. CDR3 length: 16 amino acids. Looked up from germline, CDR1 is MDHEN and CDR2 is SYDVKM. V shed 5 bases and J 1 base; nucleotides not matched to a gene: 9. Here the CDR3 reads CASSRPSQGGTDTQYF. The CDR3 DNA follows: TGTGCCAGCAGTCGGCCATCCCAGGGGGGCACAGATACGCAGTATTTT. The full variable domain, its missing parts supplied by reference TRBV28 and TRBJ2-3, is DVKVTQSSRYLVKRTGEKVFLECVQDMDHENMFWYRQDPGLGLRLIYFSYDVKMKEKGDIPEGYSVSREKKERFSLILESASTNQTSMYLCASSRPSQGGTDTQYFGPGTRLTVL.

This sequence joins TRBV29-1 and TRBJ2-2, with 9 bases that match TRBD1. CDR1 and CDR2 from the germline V gene are SQVTM and ANQGSEA. The CDR3 runs 14 residues. V was clipped by 7 bases and J by 1 base; unmatched bases: 4. CDR3 amino acids: CSGGTGKNTGELFF. The CDR3 nucleotides read TGCAGCGGTGGGACAGGGAAGAACACCGGGGAGCTGTTTTTT.

The chain has TRBV9 and TRBJ1-2; TRBD1 might be the D (6 bases). V lost 0 bases and J 6 bases, leaving 15 bases between the germline ends. The germline V gene encodes CDR1 SGDLS and CDR2 YYNGEE. The CDR3 runs to 15 residues. The CDR3 nucleotides read TGTGCCAGCAGCGTAGGGCAGGGGCCGCCGAATGGCTACACCTTC. Protein sequence: CASSVGQGPPNGYTF.

Here the CDR3 reads CASSLQSGVKETQYF. CDR3 in DNA: TGTGCCAGCAGCTTGCAGTCAGGGGTGAAAGAGACCCAGTACTTC. The rearrangement joins TRBV5-4 to TRBJ2-5, with TRBD1 as a possible D gene (6 bases). The CDR3 runs to 15 residues. V lost 1 base, J lost 3 bases, and 13 bases lay in between. The germline V gene has CDR1 SGHNT and CDR2 YYREEE (reference sequence).

The CDR3 DNA reads TGTGCCAGCAGTGTCACCAGCGGCCGCGCAGATACGCAGTATTTT. Translating it yields CASSVTSGRADTQYF. The V call is TRBV2, the J call TRBJ2-3, with D possibly TRBD2 on 5 matching bases. The germline V gene has CDR1 SNHLY and CDR2 FYNNEI. CDR3 size: 15 residues. With 4 bases removed from V and 4 bases from J, the gap between germline ends came to 15 bases.

V usage is TRBV18 and J usage is TRBJ1-1; maybe TRBD1 (5 bases). The CDR3 is made up of 15 amino acids. Germline V gives CDR1 KGHSH, CDR2 LQKENI. Trimming removed 3 bases from V and 2 bases from J, with 13 bases in between. CDR3 protein: CASSPGKGTNTEAFF. The DNA of the CDR3 is TGTGCCAGCTCACCTGGGAAAGGGACTAACACTGAAGCTTTCTTT.

The V gene is TRBV5-1, the J gene TRBJ1-1; a weak D match, TRBD1 (5 bases). The CDR3 loop spans 14 amino acids. V lost 3 bases to trimming and J lost 1 base, with 10 bases between them. Germline V gives CDR1 SGHRS, CDR2 YFSETQ. The CDR3 sequence is CASSYLGGNTEAFF. The CDR3, as DNA: TGCGCCAGCAGCTACTTGGGGGGGAACACTGAAGCTTTCTTT.

The chain recombines TRBV10-2 with TRBJ1-1, with 7 bases lining up with TRBD1. The ends lost 4 bases at V and 1 base at J; junction bases unmatched: 6. Looked up from germline, CDR1 is WSHSY and CDR2 is SAAADI. The CDR3 is 15 residues long. The CDR3 region is CASSGSTGENTEAFF. The DNA for the CDR3 is TGCGCCAGCAGTGGTAGTACAGGGGAGAACACTGAAGCTTTCTTT.

The chain joins TRBV19 to TRBJ2-3; 13 bases fit TRBD2. This CDR3 has 15 residues. Germline assignment: CDR1 LNHDA and CDR2 SQIVND (reference sequence). The trim removed 5 bases at V and 7 bases at J, leaving 6 bases unmatched. The CDR3 region is CASSPLAGGSNTQYF. The DNA of the CDR3 is TGTGCCAGTAGTCCACTAGCGGGGGGGTCGAATACGCAGTATTTT.

This clone was counted a few times. This chain uses TRBV19 with TRBJ1-2; D gene uncertain. This CDR3 spans 13 amino acids. V lost 1 base and J 8 bases, leaving 11 bases between the germline ends. Germline assignment: CDR1 LNHDA and CDR2 SQIVND (reference sequence). In nucleotides, the CDR3 is TGTGCCAGTAGTATAGGAACGGTCGGGGGCTACACCTTC. It specifies CASSIGTVGGYTF.

This rearrangement joins TRBV28 to TRBJ1-2; D is uncertain. V dropped 4 bases and J dropped 3 bases, with 3 bases sitting between them. Per germline, CDR1 MDHEN and CDR2 SYDVKM. This CDR3 region has 11 residues. DNA for the CDR3: TGTGCCAGCAGTTCGTACTATGGCTACACCTTC. It specifies CASSSYYGYTF.

This chain uses TRBV27 with TRBJ2-1; D is undetermined. Germline lookup yields CDR1 MNHEY and CDR2 SMNVEV (reference sequence). There are 13 residues in the CDR3. V lost 0 bases and J 10 bases, leaving 10 bases between the germline ends. The CDR3 DNA follows: TGTGCCAGCAGTTTATCCCGTGGCTCCGAGCAGTTCTTC. Amino acids: CASSLSRGSEQFF.

This chain links TRBV11-1 with TRBJ2-7; D unclear. Looked up from germline, CDR1 is SGHAT and CDR2 is FQDESV (reference sequence). V was shortened by 5 bases and J by 6 bases, with 20 bases between the two germline ends. This CDR3 spans 15 amino acids. CDR3 region: CASSAGHLGQLEQYF. As DNA, the CDR3 is TGTGCCAGCAGCGCCGGCCACTTGGGCCAACTCGAGCAGTACTTC.

V is TRBV6-5 and J is TRBJ1-2; TRBD1 matches at 7 bases. The V gene end was trimmed by 6 bases and the J gene end by 0 bases; junction bases not matched to a gene: 7. Germline-derived CDR1 and CDR2 are MNHEY and SVGAGI. This CDR3 comprises 15 residues. The CDR3 protein is CASSEMTGPNYGYTF. In nucleotides, the CDR3 is TGTGCCAGCAGCGAGATGACAGGGCCTAACTATGGCTACACCTTC.

The chain is built from TRBV7-2 and TRBJ1-6; tentative D call: TRBD1 (6 bases). Germline V gene data show CDR1 as SGHTA and CDR2 as FQGNSA. There are 15 residues in the CDR3. Trimming took 5 bases from V and 6 from J, leaving 14 bases between them. The CDR3 DNA reads as TGTGCCAGCAGCGCGGATAGAGGGGGTAATTCACCCCTCCACTTT. Encoded protein: CASSADRGGNSPLHF.

This chain connects TRBV30 to TRBJ1-2; 8 bases map to TRBD1. Germline CDR1 reads GTSNPN; CDR2 reads SVGIG (reference sequence). The J segment lost 4 bases and the V segment lost 0 bases, leaving 10 bases of the junction unmatched. This CDR3 is 16 amino acids long. Here the CDR3 reads CAWSVRGPGGVYGYTF. The CDR3 nucleotides read TGTGCCTGGAGTGTACGAGGCCCAGGGGGCGTCTATGGCTACACCTTC.

The genes are TRBV24-1 and TRBJ2-6; 8 nucleotides agree with TRBD2. Germline trimming cut 12 bases from V and 2 bases from J; bases unmatched to any gene: 8. The CDR3 runs 15 residues. Germline CDR1 is KGHDR and CDR2 is SFDVKD. CDR3 residues: CAVSQRETGANVLTF. In DNA, the CDR3 is TGTGCCGTATCCCAGCGGGAGACTGGGGCCAACGTCCTGACTTTC.

This chain uses TRBV6-5 with TRBJ1-6; maybe TRBD1 (6 bases). The V and J ends lost 7 bases and 8 bases respectively, with 9 bases between them. Germline CDR1 and CDR2: MNHEY and SVGAGI. The CDR3 loop spans 12 amino acids. The CDR3 sequence is CASKGGYSPLHF. The CDR3 coding sequence is TGTGCCAGCAAAGGGGGTTATTCACCCCTCCACTTT.

This clone was observed a handful of times. J is TRBJ2-1 and V is TRBV19; possibly TRBD1 for D (5 bases). CDR1 and CDR2 from the germline V gene are LNHDA and SQIVND (reference sequence). V was pared by 3 bases and J by 6 bases, with 15 bases between. This CDR3 has 15 amino acids. CDR3 DNA: TGTGCCAGTAGTATGTCCAGGGTTGGGGCCAATGAGCAGTTCTTC. Its translation: CASSMSRVGANEQFF.

The chain recombines TRBV5-1 with TRBJ1-4, with 9 bases matching TRBD1. The CDR3 has 15 residues. Germline-derived CDR1 and CDR2 are SGHRS and YFSETQ. With 4 bases clipped from V and 3 bases from J, the junction kept 4 bases outside the gene matches. This CDR3 reads CASSQTGGSNEKLFF. The CDR3 DNA reads TGCGCCAGCAGCCAGACAGGGGGATCTAATGAAAAACTGTTTTTT.

The chain uses TRBV6-1 and TRBJ2-7; D may be TRBD2 (5 bases). This CDR3 is 12 amino acids long. V lost 3 bases to trimming and J lost 6 bases, with 9 bases between them. Germline CDR1 is MNHNS and CDR2 is SASEGT. The CDR3 sequence: CASSETRGEQYF. CDR3 nucleotides: TGTGCCAGCAGTGAGACCCGGGGCGAGCAGTACTTC.

The chain links TRBV11-3 to TRBJ1-3; 7 bases match TRBD1. The CDR3 runs 16 residues. Germline CDR1 reads SGHNT; CDR2 reads YENEEA. V was clipped by 5 bases and J by 0 bases; unmatched bases: 7. CDR3 amino acids: CASSAQQGISGNTIYF. As DNA, the CDR3 is TGTGCCAGCAGCGCCCAACAGGGGATCTCTGGAAACACCATATATTTT.

This chain joins TRBV20-1 and TRBJ1-5, with D unresolved. The V end lost 3 bases, the J end lost 4 bases, and 10 bases lay between the germline ends. Per the germline V gene, CDR1 is DFQATT and CDR2 is SNEGSKA (reference sequence). The CDR3 loop spans 13 amino acids. CDR3 sequence: CSASSQWNQPQHF. The CDR3 DNA sequence: TGCAGTGCTAGTTCGCAGTGGAATCAGCCCCAGCATTTT.

This chain uses TRBV7-3 with TRBJ2-1, with TRBD2 identical over 12 bases. This CDR3 has 17 amino acids. CDR1 is SGHTA and CDR2 is FQGTGA in the germline V gene. Losses at the gene ends were 4 bases for V and 4 bases for J; bases not matched to a gene: 8. CDR3 coding DNA: TGTGCCAGCAGCTCGACCCGGACTAGCGGGATATACAATGAGCAGTTCTTC. It yields the protein CASSSTRTSGIYNEQFF. Together with reference TRBV7-3 and TRBJ2-1, the CDR3 gives the full variable domain: GAGVSQTPSNKVTEKGKYVELRCDPISGHTALYWYRQSLGQGPEFLIYFQGTGAADDSGLPNDRFFAVRPEGSVSTLKIQRTERGDSAVYLCASSSTRTSGIYNEQFFGPGTRLTVL.

The chain joins TRBV6-2 or TRBV6-3 to TRBJ2-3; 10 positions agree with TRBD2. V dropped 6 bases and J dropped 4; count of bases not matched to a gene: 7. The germline CDR1 and CDR2 sequences are MNHEY and SVGEGT. There are 15 residues in the CDR3. CDR3 sequence reads: CASSVLAGQSDTQYF. Written as DNA, the CDR3 is TGTGCCAGCAGCGTACTAGCGGGGCAATCAGATACGCAGTATTTT.

This clone was seen a handful of times. The V call is TRBV12-3 or TRBV12-4, the J call TRBJ1-2; D remains unclear. Trimming took 6 bases from V and 4 from J, leaving 9 bases between them. This CDR3 is 12 amino acids long. In nucleotides, the CDR3 is TGTGCCAGCAGCGTGGCCTTCTATGGCTACACCTTC. Translating gives CASSVAFYGYTF.